The clone carrying this T cell receptor beta chain was found many times. Time point defined: persistent/refractory GD, antithyroid drugs over 5 years with positive TRAb. Scientists built the TCR library using RNA that was extracted from PBMCs. Assembly of TCR beta libraries relied on iRepertoire HTBI primers together with Arm-PCR of CDR3 regions. TCRdb redid the calling of the multiplex PCR reads with MiXCR, one entry per CDR3 protein. Found here are 600,000 to 850,000 distinct CDR3 sequences, around 30% of them singletons; the top ten hold roughly 40%. The entry originates in a study of regulatory T cells in long-lasting Graves disease. V lost 5 bases to trimming and J lost 9 bases; unmatched junction nucleotides: 8. Germline-derived CDR1 and CDR2 are MDHEN and SYDVKM. CDR3 size: 13 residues.

The receptor's source is a female donor with Graves disease. This rearrangement joins TRBV28 to TRBJ1-2, with 8 bases fitting TRBD1. The sample was peripheral blood mononuclear cells (PBMCs), taken when the disease was refractory, from a patient treated with antithyroid drugs. The CDR3: CASSGQGLTRYTF. The CDR3 DNA follows: TGTGCCAGCAGTGGACAGGGTTTGACCCGCTACACCTTC.